Below are 6 T cell receptor beta chains sequenced from a single sample in a study of blood T cell repertoires in COVID-19 (TCRdb year 2020). The method was the immunoSEQ multiplex PCR assay. Drawn from immuneACCESS, this table holds only the in-frame rearrangements with V and J called that TCRdb kept. Clones are partly lost; checked studies trace under half to an unresolved V gene and leave the rest unexplained. The sample records tens of thousands of clones, about 86% of which are singletons. The ten largest clones represent under 7.5% of the sample. Source material: peripheral blood. The source is a woman aged 60-75 years with COVID-19, enrolled during active disease.

V gene TRBV6-5 combines with J gene TRBJ2-7, with 9 bases lining up with TRBD1. The CDR3 runs to 13 residues. J lost 9 bases, V lost 0 bases, and 3 bases had no gene match. CDR1 is MNHEY, CDR2 SVGAGI, per germline. CDR3 amino acids: CASSYSKGQGQYF. The CDR3 DNA follows: TGTGCCAGCAGTTACTCGAAGGGACAGGGGCAGTACTTC.

The genes are TRBV7-8 and TRBJ2-7, with 13 positions matching TRBD2. The V gene's germline CDR1 is SGHVS and CDR2 FQNEAQ. The V segment lost 8 bases and the J segment 3 bases; nucleotides outside the gene matches: 7. The CDR3 spans 15 residues. The CDR3: CASRNGLAGVYEQYF. The CDR3 DNA is TGTGCCAGCCGTAACGGACTAGCGGGAGTCTACGAGCAGTACTTC.

The chain joins TRBV23-1 to TRBJ2-1; TRBD1 might be the D (6 bases). TRBV23-1 is given ORF status, its function remaining uncertain. V was clipped by 4 bases and J by 2 bases, with 12 bases between them. CDR3 length: 15 amino acids. The CDR3 DNA reads as TGCGCCAGCAGTCTCGACAGGACGCCCTACAATGAGCAGTTCTTC. It encodes CASSLDRTPYNEQFF.

The gene calls are TRBV10-3 and TRBJ1-5; 9 nucleotides align to TRBD1. V lost 0 bases to trimming and J lost 11 bases; unmatched junction nucleotides: 8. This CDR3 spans 15 amino acids. CDR1 and CDR2 from the germline V gene are ENHRY and SYGVKD. CDR3 residues: CAISESGTGPPSQHF. CDR3 coding DNA: TGTGCCATCAGTGAGTCTGGGACAGGGCCTCCCTCCCAGCATTTT.

The CDR3 DNA reads as TGTGCCAGCAGCCCCGGACAGGGGCGGGATGAAAAACTGTTTTTT. This sequence encodes CASSPGQGRDEKLFF. V and J are TRBV7-9 and TRBJ1-4; 9 bases line up with TRBD1. Trimming took 5 bases from V and 6 from J; bases not matched to a gene: 7. Germline V gene sequence: CDR1 SEHNR, CDR2 FQNEAQ (reference sequence). The CDR3 extends over 15 amino acids.

This clone has a single count. The chain is built from TRBV28 and TRBJ1-5; no clear D gene. The CDR3 loop spans 14 amino acids. Germline V gives CDR1 MDHEN, CDR2 SYDVKM. V was cut by 5 bases and J by 4 bases, with 12 bases left in between. CDR3 in DNA: TGTGCCAGCAGTCTCCTGTCTCTTAATCAGCCCCAGCATTTT. This translates into CASSLLSLNQPQHF.